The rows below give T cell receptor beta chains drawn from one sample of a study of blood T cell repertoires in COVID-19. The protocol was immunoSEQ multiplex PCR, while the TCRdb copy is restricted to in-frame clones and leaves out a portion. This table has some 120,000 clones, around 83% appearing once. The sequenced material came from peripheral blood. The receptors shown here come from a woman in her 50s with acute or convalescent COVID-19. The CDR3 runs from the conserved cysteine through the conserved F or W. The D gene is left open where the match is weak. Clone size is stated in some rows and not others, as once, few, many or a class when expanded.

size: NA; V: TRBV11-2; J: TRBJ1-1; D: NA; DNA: TGTGCCAGCACAACGACAGGCGGCGCTTTCTTT; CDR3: CASTTTGGAFF
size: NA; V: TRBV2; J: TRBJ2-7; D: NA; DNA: TGTGCCAGCAGTGATTCGACAAGTCCCTTTAGTCTCAACCCCTACGAGCAGTACTTC; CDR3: CASSDSTSPFSLNPYEQYF
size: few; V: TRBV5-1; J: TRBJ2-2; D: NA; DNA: TGCGCCAGCAGCTTCGAGATTTCGTCCACCGGGGAGCTGTTTTTT; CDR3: CASSFEISSTGELFF
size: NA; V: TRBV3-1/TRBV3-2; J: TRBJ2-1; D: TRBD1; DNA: TGTGCCAGCAGCCTTCGACAGGGTTATCCAAGCTCCTACAATGAGCAGTTCTTC; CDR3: CASSLRQGYPSSYNEQFF
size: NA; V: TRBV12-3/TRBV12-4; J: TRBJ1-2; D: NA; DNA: TGTGCCAGCAGTCTACAGATTAACTATGGCTACACCTTC; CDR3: CASSLQINYGYTF
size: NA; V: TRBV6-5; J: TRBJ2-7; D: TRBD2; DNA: TGTGCCAGCAGGAACCTAGCGGGGACCTACGAGCAGTACTTC; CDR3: CASRNLAGTYEQYF
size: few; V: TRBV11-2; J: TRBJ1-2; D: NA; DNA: TGTGCCAGCAGCTTATCAGGGTACAATGGCTACACCTTC; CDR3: CASSLSGYNGYTF
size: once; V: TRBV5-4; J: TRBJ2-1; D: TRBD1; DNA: TGTGCCAGCAGCTCGGCCGGGACAGGGAGCTTGCATGAGCAGTTCTTC; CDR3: CASSSAGTGSLHEQFF
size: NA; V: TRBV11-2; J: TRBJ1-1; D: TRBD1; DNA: TGTGCCAGCAGCTTCCAAGGGACAGGGGCAGGAACTGAAGCTTTCTTT; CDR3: CASSFQGTGAGTEAFF
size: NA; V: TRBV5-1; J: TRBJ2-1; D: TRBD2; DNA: TGCGCCAGCTTCAGCGGGGGGTTATACAATGAGCAGTTCTTC; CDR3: CASFSGGLYNEQFF
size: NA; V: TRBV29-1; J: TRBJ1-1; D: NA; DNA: TGCAGCCCGAACACCTTGGCCCCTAAGGGGGAAGCTTTCTTT; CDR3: CSPNTLAPKGEAFF
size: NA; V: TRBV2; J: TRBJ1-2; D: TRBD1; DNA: TGTGCCAGCAGGGAGGACAGGGACGATGGCTACACCTTC; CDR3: CASREDRDDGYTF
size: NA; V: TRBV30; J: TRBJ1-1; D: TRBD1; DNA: TGTGCCTGGGCAAAACAGGGGATCAACACTGAAGCTTTCTTT; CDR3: CAWAKQGINTEAFF
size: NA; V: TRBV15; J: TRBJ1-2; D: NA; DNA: TGTGCCACCAGCAGAGATGGAGGCCCAACCGGATACTACACCTTC; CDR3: CATSRDGGPTGYYTF
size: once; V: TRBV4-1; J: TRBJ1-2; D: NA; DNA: TGCGCCAGCAGCCAAGATATACCCCGGCAGGGTAATGGCTACACCTTC; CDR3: CASSQDIPRQGNGYTF
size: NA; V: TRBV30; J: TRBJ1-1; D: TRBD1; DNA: TGTGCCTGGAGTCGGGACAGGCTTGCCGAAGCTTTCTTT; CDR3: CAWSRDRLAEAFF
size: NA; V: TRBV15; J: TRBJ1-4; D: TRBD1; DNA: TGTGCCACCAGCAGAGGTAGACAGGGGGCAAATGAAAAACTGTTTTTT; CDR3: CATSRGRQGANEKLFF
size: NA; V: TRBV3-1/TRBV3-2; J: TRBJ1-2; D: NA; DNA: TGTGCCAGCAGCCCGGGAGTAAACTATGGCTACACCTTC; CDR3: CASSPGVNYGYTF
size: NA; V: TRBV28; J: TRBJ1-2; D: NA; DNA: TGTGCCAGTAGAAAGAGGAACCGAGTCTATGGCTACACCTTC; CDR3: CASRKRNRVYGYTF
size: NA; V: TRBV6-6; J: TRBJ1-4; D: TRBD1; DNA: TGTGCCAGCAGTCAAAACAGGGGGCTTGGGACTAATGAAAAACTGTTTTTT; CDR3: CASSQNRGLGTNEKLFF
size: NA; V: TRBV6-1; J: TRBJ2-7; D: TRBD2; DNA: TGTGCCAGCAGTGCCTACCGGACTAGCGGGGGGGACGAGCAGTACTTC; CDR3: CASSAYRTSGGDEQYF
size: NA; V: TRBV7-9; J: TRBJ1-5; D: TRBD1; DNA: TGTGCCAGCAGCTTATCCGGAGGGGGCGTCAATCAGCCCCAGCATTTT; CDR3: CASSLSGGGVNQPQHF
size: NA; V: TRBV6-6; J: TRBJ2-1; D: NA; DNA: TGTGCCAGCAGTCCCGGACAGCCTGGTTACAATGAGCAGTTCTTC; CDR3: CASSPGQPGYNEQFF
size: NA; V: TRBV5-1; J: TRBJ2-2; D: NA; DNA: TGCGCCAGCAGCTTGAAATCGGGAAACACCGGGGAGCTGTTTTTT; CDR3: CASSLKSGNTGELFF
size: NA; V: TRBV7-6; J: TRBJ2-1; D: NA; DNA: TGTGCCAGCAGCTTATTGGGGCAGGTCGGCTCCTACAATGAGCAGTTCTTC; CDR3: CASSLLGQVGSYNEQFF
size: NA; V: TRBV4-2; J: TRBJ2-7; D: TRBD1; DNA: TGTGCCAGCAGCCAAGATGTTATGGGACAGGGGAGCTACGAGCAGTACTTC; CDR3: CASSQDVMGQGSYEQYF
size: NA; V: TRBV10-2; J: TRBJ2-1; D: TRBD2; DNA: TGCGCCAGCAGTGAGGCTAGCGGGGCTGAGCACAATGAGCAGTTCTTC; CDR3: CASSEASGAEHNEQFF
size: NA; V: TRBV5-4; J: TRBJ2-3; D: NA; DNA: TGTGCCACCTCGCGGCCCCCATCAGATACGCAGTATTTT; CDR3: CATSRPPSDTQYF
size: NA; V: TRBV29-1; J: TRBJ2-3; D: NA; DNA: TGCAGCGTTCCCACCTACACAGATACGCAGTATTTT; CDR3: CSVPTYTDTQYF
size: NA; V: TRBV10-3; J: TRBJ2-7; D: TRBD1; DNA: TGTGCCATCAGTGAGCCAGGACAGGGGGCCTACGAGCAGTACTTC; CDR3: CAISEPGQGAYEQYF
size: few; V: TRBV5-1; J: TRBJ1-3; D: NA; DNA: TGCGCCAGCAGCTTGGGACTGTCCAGCTCTGGAAACACCATATATTTT; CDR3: CASSLGLSSSGNTIYF
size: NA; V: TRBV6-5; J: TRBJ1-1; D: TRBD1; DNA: TGTGCCAGCAGTTCACTTCCGGGACAGGGTTTCACTGAAGCTTTCTTT; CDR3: CASSSLPGQGFTEAFF
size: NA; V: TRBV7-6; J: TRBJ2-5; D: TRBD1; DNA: TGTGCCAGCAGCATTCGGACAGGGGCCGGTCAAGAGACCCAGTACTTC; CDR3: CASSIRTGAGQETQYF
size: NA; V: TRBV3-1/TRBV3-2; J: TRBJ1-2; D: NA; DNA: TGTGCCAGCAGCAGCTTAAACTATGGCTACACCTTC; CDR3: CASSSLNYGYTF
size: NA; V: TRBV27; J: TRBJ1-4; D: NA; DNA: TGTGCCAGCAGGGGGCCGTATCCTAATGAAAAACTGTTTTTT; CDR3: CASRGPYPNEKLFF
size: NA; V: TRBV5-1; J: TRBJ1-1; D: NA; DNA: TGCGCCAGCAGCCCAGGACAGACGAACACTGAAGCTTTCTTT; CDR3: CASSPGQTNTEAFF
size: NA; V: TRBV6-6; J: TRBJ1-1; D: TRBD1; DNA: TGTGCCAGCAGCCCTAACAGGGGGTTGAACACTGAAGCTTTCTTT; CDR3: CASSPNRGLNTEAFF